The present TCR beta chain was sequenced within a study of T cell responses to AZD1222 COVID-19 vaccine. Study-level findings and limits: Clonal diversity was possibly underestimated, and the donors were mostly white British, with more females. Reportedly, nearly half the spike-specific TCRs target unmutated variant regions. Two doses of AZD1222 preceded a rise in Spike-specific TCR breadth and depth. Repertoires were obtained only post-peak T cell response.

The protocol was immunoSEQ multiplex PCR, while the TCRdb copy is restricted to in-frame clones and leaves out a portion. The data show 55,000 to 65,000 clones, 80% to 90% seen once. A remark on this clone: Its antigen is as yet unknown.

J gave up 5 bases and V 5 bases, and 4 bases lay outside the gene matches. Germline lookup yields CDR1 MNHEY and CDR2 SVGAGI. The CDR3 totals 15 residues. The specimen was peripheral blood, collected on day 0 of AZD1222 vaccination. This receptor was identified in an adult in good health. V and J are TRBV6-5 and TRBJ2-4; 12 nucleotides align to TRBD2. The CDR3 spells CASSRLAGVQNIQYF. The DNA of the CDR3 is TGTGCCAGCAGTAGACTAGCGGGGGTCCAAAACATTCAGTACTTC.